This TCR beta chain came from a study of shared clonotypes between healthy human individuals. Here immunoSEQ multiplex PCR was the method, and the copy in TCRdb shows in-frame clones only, minus some. The repertoire holds millions of clones, with over 85% as singletons. CDR3 length equals 16 residues. V gave up 3 bases and J gave up 0 bases, with 9 bases separating them. Looked up from germline, CDR1 is KGHSH and CDR2 is LQKENI. The TCR comes from a man younger than 35 in good health. This chain uses TRBV18 with TRBJ1-6, with a tentative D call TRBD1 (6 bases). The sequenced sample was naive CD4+ T cells sorted from blood. As for subset: CD45RA+ positively selected. The CDR3 DNA is TGTGCCAGCTCACCGAGGGGGGTCTCCTATAATTCACCCCTCCACTTT. Its translation: CASSPRGVSYNSPLHF.